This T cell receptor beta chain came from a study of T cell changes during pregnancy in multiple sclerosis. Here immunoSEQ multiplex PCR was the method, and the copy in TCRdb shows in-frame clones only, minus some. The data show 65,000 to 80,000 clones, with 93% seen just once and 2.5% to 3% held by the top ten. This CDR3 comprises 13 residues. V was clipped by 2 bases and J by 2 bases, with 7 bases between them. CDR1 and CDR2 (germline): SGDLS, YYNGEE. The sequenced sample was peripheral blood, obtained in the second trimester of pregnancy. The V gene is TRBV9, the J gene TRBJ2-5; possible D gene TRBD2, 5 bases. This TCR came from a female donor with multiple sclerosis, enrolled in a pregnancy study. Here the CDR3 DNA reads TGTGCCAGCAGCGTGGAGGAACAAGAGACCCAGTACTTC. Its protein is CASSVEEQETQYF.